This TCR beta chain was identified during a study of identical twins. This clonotype was seen a few times. Via MiXCR, TCRdb re-called the 5' RACE reads, giving one row per CDR3 protein. The repertoire has 550,000 to 700,000 distinct CDR3 sequences, around 20% of them found once; the top ten carry more than 4%. This same sample was also taken into another study, of T cells expressing NK-cell markers. From that report: NKG2C+ dominant clonotypes from over five donors made up about 1.0-7.5% of CD8+ T cells. The CD3+CD56-NKG2C+ fraction of a handful of donors was likewise dominated by these clonotypes.

This sequence originates from a woman younger than 35 in good health. The sample consisted of PBMCs.

The DNA for the CDR3 is TGTGCCAGCAGTTCCCCCCCCCACGAGCAGTACTTC. Its protein product is CASSSPPHEQYF. The chain couples TRBV12-3 or TRBV12-4 to TRBJ2-7; D unresolved. CDR3 length: 12 amino acids. Deletions cut 4 bases from V and 5 bases from J, with 9 bases between.